The entry below gives a single T cell receptor (beta chain) sequence along with its context. Per the original data handling: The authors estimated nucleated cell counts from reference gene primer amplification. Only in-frame clones appear in the TCRdb table, and some are missing; sequencing was by immunoSEQ multiplex PCR. The V and J calls and clone size were taken over from that table, and D and trimming were inferred from the DNA. The data contain roughly 170,000 clones, approximately 84% of them singletons. V lost 5 bases and J lost 2; bases outside the gene matches: 3. Germline loops: CDR1 SNHLY, CDR2 FYNNEI. The CDR3 is 14 residues long. This entry comes from a study of blood T cell repertoires in COVID-19.

Sequenced: peripheral blood. V is TRBV2 and J is TRBJ1-5, with 7 bases that match TRBD1. The source is a human donor in a cohort sampled during active COVID-19. The CDR3 region has the DNA TGTGCCAGCAGTCTGCAGGGGGGCAATCAGCCCCAGCATTTT. Translated: CASSLQGGNQPQHF.